Listed below are T cell receptor beta chains from one sample, sequenced in a study of blood T cell repertoires in COVID-19. Using immunoSEQ multiplex PCR, the repertoire was profiled, and TCRdb retains in-frame clones only, with some absent. The data contain 250,000 or so clones, about nine tenths of them singletons. The sample was peripheral blood. The receptors come from a man aged 25-40 years with COVID-19, enrolled during active disease. CDR3s include the opening cysteine and the closing phenylalanine or tryptophan.

>TRBJ2-1|TRBV5-4|15
CASSRTGGVNNEQFF
>TRBJ1-3|TRBV7-9|18
CASSPGQVGSYSGNTIYF
>TRBJ1-4|TRBV4-1|15
CASSQVPGGDEKLFF
>TRBJ2-2|TRBV10-2|17
CASSEGLAGGHGGELFF
>TRBJ1-2|TRBV5-1|16
CASSLPGQGSVDGYTF
>TRBJ1-5|TRBV2|13
CASRGNRDQPQHF
>TRBJ2-7|TRBV2|14
CASSSNQGSYEQYF
>TRBJ2-5|TRBV10-1|14
CASSESGLAETQYF
>TRBJ1-1|TRBV6-5|14
CASSTTGGYTEAFF
>TRBJ1-3|TRBV4-1|16
CASSQEGGSSGNTIYF
>TRBJ1-4|TRBV30|14
CAWSVGGTNEKLFF
>TRBJ2-3|TRBV7-9|15
CASSFVRGAGDTQYF
>TRBJ2-2|TRBV2|16
CASSEETGLNTGELFF
>TRBJ1-5|TRBV19|13
CASSVLEDQPQHF
>TRBJ2-1|TRBV7-7|14
CASSLSPGVNEQFF
>TRBJ2-1|TRBV7-2|16
CASSLVQSIPYNEQFF
>TRBJ1-6|TRBV6-5|14
CASSQGGHNSPLHF
>TRBJ2-2|TRBV28|15
CASRLGLVNTGELFF
>TRBJ1-2|TRBV5-5|13
CASSTGTGGGYTF
>TRBJ2-2|TRBV5-6|15
CASSLGTANTGELFF
>TRBJ2-1|TRBV6-5|16
CASSYSWAGGRNEQFF
>TRBJ2-3|TRBV3-1/TRBV3-2|13
CASSQEYTDTQYF
>TRBJ2-7|TRBV2|15
CASSPQGLAGYEQYF
>TRBJ1-1|TRBV9|18
CASGQTETGNHLYTEAFF
>TRBJ2-1|TRBV6-5|16
CASSYPATGSQYEQFF
>TRBJ2-1|TRBV5-4|14
CASSVAGGDNEQFF
>TRBJ1-1|TRBV25-1|16
CASSDPQGARGTEAFF
>TRBJ2-1|TRBV7-2|13
CASSLVTPGEQFF
>TRBJ1-1|TRBV7-3|13
CASSLWANTEAFF
>TRBJ1-2|TRBV2|17
CASSEANPRGALGRYTF
>TRBJ1-6|TRBV7-9|12
CASSFTDSPLHF
>TRBJ1-4|TRBV5-1|14
CASSLGGMNEKLFF
>TRBJ2-7|TRBV5-1|16
CASSHLTRQSSYEQYF
>TRBJ1-3|TRBV5-4|16
CASSLGGGSSGNTIYF
>TRBJ1-6|TRBV10-3|15
CAISEPRGTGSPLHF
>TRBJ1-2|TRBV7-9|13
CASSSDRGYGYTF
>TRBJ2-1|TRBV6-5|12
CASTTLGDEQFF
>TRBJ1-2|TRBV18|17
CASSPEDSTGGEYGYTF
>TRBJ1-1|TRBV2|13
CASSSDSYAEAFF
>TRBJ1-2|TRBV29-1|12
CSVKSAGIHYTF
>TRBJ1-5|TRBV7-9|13
CASLGGWHQPQHF
>TRBJ1-4|TRBV6-1|16
CASSEWAGTSNEKLFF
>TRBJ1-2|TRBV2|14
CASTKFDRAAGYTF
>TRBJ1-2|TRBV4-1|13
CASSQESNYGYTF
>TRBJ1-2|TRBV4-1|14
CASSPSGVDYGYTF
>TRBJ2-7|TRBV25-1|16
CASSPQTGGYVDEQYF
>TRBJ1-4|TRBV2|12
CASRISNEKLFF